This TCR beta chain was profiled in a study of response to subunit inactivated influenza vaccine (dated by TCRdb to the late 2010s). At the level of the whole study: Deep quantitative profiling of the T cell receptor repertoire was used in the study to follow responses to a trivalent subunit inactivated influenza vaccine. Study-wide findings and limitations: The authors proposed that each seasonal influenza vaccination may bring in only a limited number of new T cells.

Many counts were recorded for this clonotype. What this receptor recognizes is not known. Base qualities are missing; no much larger clone stands one base away. V is pared back by 6 bases and J by 4 bases, with 13 bases lying between the germline termini. The germline V gene provides CDR1 SGHRS and CDR2 YFSETQ. The CDR3 has 14 amino acids, counting the end cysteine and phenylalanine. CDR3 DNA only is kept here, 42 bases in frame from base 1. Receptor libraries were prepared by RT-PCR. The sequencer was an Illumina HiSeq 2500. TCRdb took the public reads, trimmed them with fastp at Q25, ran MiXCR for clone calling and kept in-frame beta chains. All rows with the same CDR3 protein become a single entry with the most common DNA and genes. Within this sample are around 570,000 distinct CDR3 sequences, with about 11% of them counted one time only. Clones ranked in the top ten supply roughly 9.6% of the sample.

These same records also appear under a second study, on T cells expressing NK-cell markers. Per that second paper: The TCR beta cDNA libraries were made using 5'RACE template switching, a step that added both a universal primer site and unique molecular identifiers. Fewer than ten donors provided sorted CD3+CD56+NKG2C+, CD3+CD56+NKG2C- and CD3+CD56-NKG2C+ T-cell subsets, whose TCR beta-chain repertoires were profiled. Of the eight sequenced donors, seven were found to be HCMV-seropositive and one was found to be HCMV-seronegative. In several experiments an anti-gammadeltaTCR antibody was added to restrict sorting to alphabetaTCR-expressing T cells. In roughly six donors, the dominant CD3+CD56+NKG2C+ clonotypes were among the top 10 CD8+ clonotypes and accounted for about 1.0-7.5% of CD8+ T cells. Those dominant clonotypes were again the most abundant among CD3+CD56-NKG2C+ cells in a few donors, at roughly 28.3-65%. It remained unclear whether the expanded NKG2C-expressing T cell clones were specific for HCMV antigens. Randomly selected healthy volunteers, three men and five women, were used as the eight sequenced donors. HCMV-specific IgG was detected in serum with a commercial ELISA kit to determine HCMV serostatus. Peripheral blood mononuclear cells were isolated from blood by Ficoll density gradient centrifugation. For about 6 donors, bulk peripheral blood T-cell repertoires were additionally sequenced from unsorted PBMC. cDNA synthesis was primed from the TCR beta constant segment, followed by two successive PCR amplification steps. The libraries were sequenced on Illumina HiSeq 2000/2500, MiSeq or NextSeq, producing 2 x 150 bp reads. Reads were demultiplexed and grouped by UMI with MIGEC, and clonotypes were assembled and quantified with MiTCR. To exclude erroneous sequences, any TCR cDNA sequence not supported by at least two reads was discarded. The tcR package was used for downstream repertoire analysis, with clonotypes matched between fractions based on CDR3 nucleotide sequence plus V segment. VDJmatch was used to annotate antigen specificity against VDJdb, with one amino acid substitution in CDR3 permitted.

Sequencing used PBMCs from blood, obtained on the day of vaccination. The chain links TRBV5-1 with TRBJ2-2; too little of a D gene remains to name it. This TCR derives from a man aged 45-65 years who received an inactivated influenza vaccine. Donor details come from another sample of the same person, matched by shared clones. The sequence in DNA is TGCGCCAGCAAATTCCTAGAGCGCACCGGGGAGCTGTTTTTT. Its protein reads: CASKFLERTGELFF. The variable domain in full, with residues beyond the CDR3 obtained from the reference TRBV5-1 and TRBJ2-2 genes, is KAGVTQTPRYLIKTRGQQVTLSCSPISGHRSVSWYQQTPGQGLQFLFEYFSETQRNKGNFPGRFSGRQFSNSRSEMNVSTLELGDSALYLCASKFLERTGELFFGEGSRLTVL.